This TCR beta chain was observed in a study of cytomegalovirus exposure and HLA in healthy donors. Study observations and caveats: A classifier reportedly called cytomegalovirus status with high sensitivity and specificity. As a later analysis showed, several of the most significant clusters appeared to be linked to common viral pathogens. An analysis that came later showed most CMV-associated TCR beta chains appearing HLA-restricted.

The V gene lost 6 bases and the J gene lost 2 bases, with 14 bases spanning the gap. Germline V lookup: CDR1 MNHNY, CDR2 SVGAGI (reference sequence). The CDR3 is made up of 15 amino acids. Comments on this clone: Its antigen is unidentified.

The PCR ran on 60 Vbeta and 13 Jbeta primers. Generated by immunoSEQ multiplex PCR, the TCRdb table keeps only in-frame clones and is missing some. The sample yields about 120,000 clones, 50% to 75% seen once. The TCR comes from a woman aged 40 to 49 in good health and CMV-seropositive. V gene TRBV6-6 combines with J gene TRBJ1-3, with a possible D match to TRBD1 (6 bases). The sequenced material came from PBMCs. CDR3 nucleotide sequence: TGTGCCAGCAGCTCGTCCGGGGGGCCTGGAAACACCATATATTTT. Its protein is CASSSSGGPGNTIYF.